This TCR beta chain appears in the sequencing data of a study of cytomegalovirus exposure and HLA in healthy donors. Study as a whole: Among the approximately 400 donors who were genotyped, around 77% fell in the genetic ancestry cluster that is associated with self-reported Caucasian donors. Study outcomes and limitations: Reported performance of the classifier showed diagnosis of cytomegalovirus status with high specificity and sensitivity.

For this clone: Its antigen is as yet unknown.

This PCR relied on a set of 60 Vbeta primers and 13 Jbeta primers. The protocol was immunoSEQ multiplex PCR, while the TCRdb copy is restricted to in-frame clones and leaves out a portion. Of 300,000 or so clones listed, approximately 84% are singletons. After removal of 5 bases from V and 7 bases from J, the junction contained 5 bases not matched to a gene. Per the germline V gene, CDR1 is MGHDK and CDR2 is SYGVNS. This CDR3 region has 14 residues. Sequencing input: PBMCs. The chain combines TRBV25-1 with TRBJ1-4, with 9 positions matching TRBD1. The clonotype was recovered from a woman aged 40 to 49 in good health and CMV-seropositive. This CDR3 reads CASSLTGGGEKLFF. Here the CDR3 DNA reads TGTGCCAGCAGTCTTACAGGGGGCGGTGAAAAACTGTTTTTT.